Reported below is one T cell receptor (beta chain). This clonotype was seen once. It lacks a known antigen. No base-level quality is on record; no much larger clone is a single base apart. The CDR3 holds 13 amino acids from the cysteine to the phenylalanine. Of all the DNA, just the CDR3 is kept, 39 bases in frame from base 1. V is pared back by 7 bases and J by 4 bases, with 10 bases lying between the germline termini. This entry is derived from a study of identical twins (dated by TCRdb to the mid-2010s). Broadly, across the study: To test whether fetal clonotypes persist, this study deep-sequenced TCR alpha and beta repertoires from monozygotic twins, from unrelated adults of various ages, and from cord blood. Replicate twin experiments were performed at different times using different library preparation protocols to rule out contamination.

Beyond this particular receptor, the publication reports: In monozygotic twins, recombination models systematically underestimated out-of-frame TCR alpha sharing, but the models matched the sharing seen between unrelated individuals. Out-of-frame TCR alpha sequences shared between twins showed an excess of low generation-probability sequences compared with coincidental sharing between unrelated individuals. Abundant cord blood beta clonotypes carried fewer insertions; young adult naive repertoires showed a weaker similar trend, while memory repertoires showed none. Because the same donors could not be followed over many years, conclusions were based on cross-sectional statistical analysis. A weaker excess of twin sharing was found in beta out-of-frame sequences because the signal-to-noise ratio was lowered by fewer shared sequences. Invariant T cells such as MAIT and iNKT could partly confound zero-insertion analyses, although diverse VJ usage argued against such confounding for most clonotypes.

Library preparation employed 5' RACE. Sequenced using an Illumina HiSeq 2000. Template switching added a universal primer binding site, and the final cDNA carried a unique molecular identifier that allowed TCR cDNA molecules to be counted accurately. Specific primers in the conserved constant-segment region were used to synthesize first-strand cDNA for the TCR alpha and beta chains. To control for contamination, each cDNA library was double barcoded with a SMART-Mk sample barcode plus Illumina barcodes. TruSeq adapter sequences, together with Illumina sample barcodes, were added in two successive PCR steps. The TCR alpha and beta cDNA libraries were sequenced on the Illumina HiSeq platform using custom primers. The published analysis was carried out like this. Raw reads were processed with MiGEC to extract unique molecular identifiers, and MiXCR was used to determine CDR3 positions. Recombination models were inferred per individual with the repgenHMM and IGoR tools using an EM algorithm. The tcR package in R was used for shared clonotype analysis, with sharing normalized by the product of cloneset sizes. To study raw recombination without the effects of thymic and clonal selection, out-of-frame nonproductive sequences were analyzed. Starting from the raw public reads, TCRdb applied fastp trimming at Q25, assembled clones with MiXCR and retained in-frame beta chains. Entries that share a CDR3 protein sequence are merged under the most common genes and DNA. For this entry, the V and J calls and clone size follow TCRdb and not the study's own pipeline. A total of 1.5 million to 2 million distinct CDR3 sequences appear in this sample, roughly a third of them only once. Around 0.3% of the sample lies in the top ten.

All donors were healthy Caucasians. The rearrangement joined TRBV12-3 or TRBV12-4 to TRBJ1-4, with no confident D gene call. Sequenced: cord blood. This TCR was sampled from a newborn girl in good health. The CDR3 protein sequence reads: CASTRLLNEKLFF. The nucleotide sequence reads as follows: TGTGCCAGCACGCGACTCCTTAATGAAAAACTGTTTTTT.